This T cell receptor beta chain appears in the sequencing data of a study of response to subunit inactivated influenza vaccine. Germline assignment: CDR1 SGHKS and CDR2 YYEKEE (reference sequence). This CDR3 is built from 13 residues. Study results and limitations: Seasonal influenza vaccination, on each occasion, was suggested by the authors to recruit few new T cells.

TCRdb ran MiXCR on the RT-PCR reads and lists one entry per CDR3 protein. The sample has under 950,000 distinct CDR3 sequences, less than 25% seen once. Comment on this clonotype: The antigen is undetermined. An end of the junction differs from the germline gene, which may be a read error.

The specimen was PBMCs from blood, collected 4 to 6 days after vaccination. The clonotype originates from a man aged 50 or older who received an inactivated influenza vaccine. The chain recombines TRBV5-5 with TRBJ2-3, with 7 bases fitting TRBD1. Here the CDR3 reads CARSLTGPDTQYF. For the CDR3, the DNA is TGTGCCAGAAGCTTGACAGGGCCCGATACGCAGTATTTT. The variable domain in full, with the rest retrieved from reference TRBV5-5 and TRBJ2-3, is DAGVTQSPTHLIKTRGQQVTLRCSPISGHKSVSWYQQVLGQGPQFIFQYYEKEERGRGNFPDRFSARQFPNYSSELNVNALLLGDSALYLCARSLTGPDTQYFGPGTRLTVL.